This entry lists 4 T cell receptor beta chains sequenced from one sample in a study of T cell responses to AZD1222 COVID-19 vaccine. Generated by immunoSEQ multiplex PCR, the TCRdb table keeps only in-frame clones and is missing some. Of roughly 200,000 clones listed, 85% to 90% were seen once; the top ten hold 7.5% to 9.5%. Sequenced material: peripheral blood, taken on day 0 of AZD1222 vaccination. These receptors originate from an adult in good health.

This chain joins TRBV27 and TRBJ2-7, with 11 bases matching TRBD1. The CDR3 is made up of 16 amino acids. In germline, CDR1 is MNHEY, CDR2 SMNVEV (reference sequence). J lost 1 base, V lost 5 bases, and 7 bases had no gene match. The CDR3 spells CASSPQGDRGSYEQYF. CDR3 DNA: TGTGCCAGCAGTCCCCAGGGGGACAGGGGGTCCTACGAGCAGTACTTC.

This chain joins TRBV10-2 and TRBJ2-7, with TRBD1 identical over 8 bases. This CDR3 is built from 14 residues. Germline CDR1 WSHSY, CDR2 SAAADI. V shed 6 bases, J shed 5 bases, and the junction held 9 bases outside the gene matches. CDR3 nucleotide sequence: TGCGCCAGCAGCCCCAGGGGGCCCCGGGACGAGCAGTACTTC. This gives the protein CASSPRGPRDEQYF.

This clone was seen a few times. The rearrangement uses TRBV19 and TRBJ1-1; D is uncertain. Per the germline V gene, CDR1 is LNHDA and CDR2 is SQIVND (reference sequence). The V and J ends lost 3 bases and 0 bases respectively, with 5 bases between them. CDR3 size: 13 residues. The CDR3 DNA reads as TGTGCCAGTAGTATCCGGATGAACACTGAAGCTTTCTTT. Protein: CASSIRMNTEAFF.

V is TRBV13 and J is TRBJ2-3, with 10 bases lining up with TRBD2. Germline CDR1 and CDR2: PRHDT and FYEKMQ (reference sequence). The CDR3 loop spans 16 amino acids. The ends lost 1 base at V and 5 bases at J; junction bases unmatched: 6. The CDR3 DNA is TGTGCCAGCAGCTTAGAAGCGGGGGGGCCGGGAGATACGCAGTATTTT. Its translation: CASSLEAGGPGDTQYF.